Sequencing of this T cell receptor (beta chain) was carried out in a study of blood T cell repertoires in COVID-19. About the study: The study drew acute and convalescent COVID-19 samples from the United States, Italy and Spain. PBMCs, B-cell-depleted T cells, or T cells were the source of the cDNA or gDNA that made up the material.

This clone came up once. Per the authors' pipeline: Nucleated cell number was recorded as an estimate derived from reference gene primer amplification. Clones were read by immunoSEQ multiplex PCR, and TCRdb kept only the in-frame ones, dropping some. V, J and clone size reflect that table, while D and trimming were determined from the DNA. The sample yields more than 300,000 clones, approximately 88% seen once. CDR3 length equals 16 residues. Germline lookup yields CDR1 LGHDT and CDR2 YNNKEL (reference sequence). V shed 3 bases and J shed 0 bases, with 11 bases lying between them. The sample was peripheral blood. This chain joins TRBV3-1 (or the pseudogene TRBV3-2) and TRBJ1-4; a weak D match, TRBD1 (6 bases). This clonotype was sampled from a man aged 18-30 years who had recovered from COVID-19. The CDR3 protein is CASSQPRQATNEKLFF. In DNA form, the CDR3 reads TGTGCCAGCAGCCAGCCCAGACAGGCAACTAATGAAAAACTGTTTTTT.